These T cell receptor beta chains were read from a single sample in a study of OX40 agonist ivuxolimab in advanced cancers. Here immunoSEQ multiplex PCR was the method, and the copy in TCRdb shows in-frame clones only, minus some. The sample yields approximately 82,000 clones, approximately 87% seen once. The starting material was CD4+ or CD8+ T cells sorted from blood, obtained in a trial of the OX40 agonist ivuxolimab. Receptor source: an adult with an advanced solid tumor such as melanoma, head and neck, liver or kidney cancer. Each CDR3 is given with its conserved first and last residue. A D gene is named only where the DNA matches it firmly. Size is omitted from some rows. Given values are once, few, many or a class for expanded clones.

CDR3 DNA: TGCGCCAGCAGCCAGGGACTAGCGGGGGGTGGAGAGACCCAGTACTTC
CDR3 protein: CASSQGLAGGGETQYF
J gene: TRBJ2-5
clone size: few
D gene: TRBD2
V gene: TRBV5-1
CDR3 length: 16

CDR3 DNA: TGCGCCAGCAGCTTACCGCCTAGCACTGAAGCTTTCTTT
CDR3 protein: CASSLPPSTEAFF
J gene: TRBJ1-1
clone size: -
D gene: -
V gene: TRBV5-1
CDR3 length: 13

CDR3 DNA: TGTGCCAGCAGCAGTAGCGGGACTGACTACGAGCAGTACTTC
CDR3 protein: CASSSSGTDYEQYF
J gene: TRBJ2-7
clone size: -
D gene: TRBD2
V gene: TRBV7-2
CDR3 length: 14

CDR3 DNA: TGTGCCAGCAGCTACTATAATTCACCCCTCCACTTT
CDR3 protein: CASSYYNSPLHF
J gene: TRBJ1-6
clone size: -
D gene: -
V gene: TRBV5-5
CDR3 length: 12

CDR3 DNA: TGTGCCAGCGGCGGGTCATTGGGTGGCTACACCTTC
CDR3 protein: CASGGSLGGYTF
J gene: TRBJ1-2
clone size: once
D gene: -
V gene: TRBV6-5
CDR3 length: 12

CDR3 DNA: TGTGCCAGCAGCCAAGATTGGGGGCCGCAGGGATATGGCTACACCTTC
CDR3 protein: CASSQDWGPQGYGYTF
J gene: TRBJ1-2
clone size: -
D gene: -
V gene: TRBV4-2
CDR3 length: 16

CDR3 DNA: TGTGCCAGCAGCCTTGGAAACACCATATATTTT
CDR3 protein: CASSLGNTIYF
J gene: TRBJ1-3
clone size: -
D gene: -
V gene: TRBV14
CDR3 length: 11

CDR3 DNA: TGCGCCAGCAGTGAGTCTAACCGGCGGGCCGGGGAGCTGTTTTTT
CDR3 protein: CASSESNRRAGELFF
J gene: TRBJ2-2
clone size: once
D gene: -
V gene: TRBV10-2
CDR3 length: 15

CDR3 DNA: TGCGCCAGCAGCCAAGAAAGGCAGGGAGGGACCCAGTACTTC
CDR3 protein: CASSQERQGGTQYF
J gene: TRBJ2-5
clone size: -
D gene: -
V gene: TRBV4-1
CDR3 length: 14

CDR3 DNA: TGTGCCAGCAGCCCCACTTTTAACTCTGGGGCCAACGTCCTGACTTTC
CDR3 protein: CASSPTFNSGANVLTF
J gene: TRBJ2-6
clone size: -
D gene: -
V gene: TRBV7-3
CDR3 length: 16

CDR3 DNA: TGTGCCGCCAGCAATAGGGATACGCAGTATTTT
CDR3 protein: CAASNRDTQYF
J gene: TRBJ2-3
clone size: -
D gene: -
V gene: TRBV27
CDR3 length: 11

CDR3 DNA: TGCGCCAGCAGTCAAACGGGCAGGGAGCACTACGAGCAGTACTTC
CDR3 protein: CASSQTGREHYEQYF
J gene: TRBJ2-7
clone size: -
D gene: -
V gene: TRBV5-1
CDR3 length: 15

CDR3 DNA: TGCGCCAGCAGCCAGCGGACGACTAGCGGGGGGCAAGAGACCCAGTACTTC
CDR3 protein: CASSQRTTSGGQETQYF
J gene: TRBJ2-5
clone size: -
D gene: TRBD2
V gene: TRBV4-1
CDR3 length: 17

CDR3 DNA: TGCAGCGTTCTCCGGGGGGGCCAAGAGACCCAGTACTTC
CDR3 protein: CSVLRGGQETQYF
J gene: TRBJ2-5
clone size: -
D gene: TRBD2
V gene: TRBV29-1
CDR3 length: 13

CDR3 DNA: TGTGCCAGCAGCTATGACGGGGGTCGGTTGAGAGAGACCCAGTACTTC
CDR3 protein: CASSYDGGRLRETQYF
J gene: TRBJ2-5
clone size: -
D gene: -
V gene: TRBV7-2
CDR3 length: 16

CDR3 DNA: TGCGCCAGCAGCCAAGAGGAGGGAGCGACCGGGGAGCTGTTTTTT
CDR3 protein: CASSQEEGATGELFF
J gene: TRBJ2-2
clone size: -
D gene: -
V gene: TRBV4-3
CDR3 length: 15

CDR3 DNA: TGTGCCAGCAGCGATCGACAGGGGACCTACCGCACAGATACGCAGTATTTT
CDR3 protein: CASSDRQGTYRTDTQYF
J gene: TRBJ2-3
clone size: -
D gene: TRBD1
V gene: TRBV9
CDR3 length: 17

CDR3 DNA: TGTGCCTGGACCCAAGGGGAAGGTGAAAAACTGTTTTTT
CDR3 protein: CAWTQGEGEKLFF
J gene: TRBJ1-4
clone size: -
D gene: -
V gene: TRBV30
CDR3 length: 13

CDR3 DNA: TGTGCCAGCAGAATAACCCCAGGGGGCAGCCCTAACTACGAGCAGTACTTC
CDR3 protein: CASRITPGGSPNYEQYF
J gene: TRBJ2-7
clone size: -
D gene: TRBD1
V gene: TRBV7-2
CDR3 length: 17

CDR3 DNA: TGTGCCAGCAGCTTAGACGTCAGCCGGGATGAGCAGTTCTTC
CDR3 protein: CASSLDVSRDEQFF
J gene: TRBJ2-1
clone size: -
D gene: -
V gene: TRBV7-8
CDR3 length: 14

CDR3 DNA: TGTGCCAGCAGCTTAGAGGGGGACAGGGCTGGTAATGAAAAACTGTTTTTT
CDR3 protein: CASSLEGDRAGNEKLFF
J gene: TRBJ1-4
clone size: -
D gene: TRBD1
V gene: TRBV11-3
CDR3 length: 17

CDR3 DNA: TGTGCCAGCAGTAGGACAGGGAATAATTCACCCCTCCACTTT
CDR3 protein: CASSRTGNNSPLHF
J gene: TRBJ1-6
clone size: few
D gene: TRBD1
V gene: TRBV6-5
CDR3 length: 14

CDR3 DNA: TGTGCCAGCAGTTACGGAGCCTTGGGCGACTATGGCTACACCTTC
CDR3 protein: CASSYGALGDYGYTF
J gene: TRBJ1-2
clone size: -
D gene: -
V gene: TRBV6-6
CDR3 length: 15

CDR3 DNA: TGTGCCAGCAGTTACTCCGCCGGGACAGGGTACGAGCAGTACTTC
CDR3 protein: CASSYSAGTGYEQYF
J gene: TRBJ2-7
clone size: -
D gene: TRBD1
V gene: TRBV6-5
CDR3 length: 15

CDR3 DNA: TGCAGCGTTGGGACAGGACAAGAGACCCAGTACTTC
CDR3 protein: CSVGTGQETQYF
J gene: TRBJ2-5
clone size: -
D gene: TRBD1
V gene: TRBV29-1
CDR3 length: 12

CDR3 DNA: TGTGCCAGCAGCGAATTAGGACAGGGGGCCGCTTTCTTT
CDR3 protein: CASSELGQGAAFF
J gene: TRBJ1-1
clone size: -
D gene: TRBD1
V gene: TRBV11-2
CDR3 length: 13

CDR3 DNA: TGTGCCAGCAGCTTAGCTTGGGGACCTAGCACAGATACGCAGTATTTT
CDR3 protein: CASSLAWGPSTDTQYF
J gene: TRBJ2-3
clone size: -
D gene: -
V gene: TRBV7-9
CDR3 length: 16

CDR3 DNA: TGTGCCAGCAGCTTACGGCGGGGGGACTCCTACAATGAGCAGTTCTTC
CDR3 protein: CASSLRRGDSYNEQFF
J gene: TRBJ2-1
clone size: -
D gene: TRBD2
V gene: TRBV7-3
CDR3 length: 16

CDR3 DNA: TGTGCCAGCAGCTGGGGGCGACAGGGGGCGTGGGAGCAGTACTTC
CDR3 protein: CASSWGRQGAWEQYF
J gene: TRBJ2-7
clone size: once
D gene: TRBD1
V gene: TRBV5-4
CDR3 length: 15

CDR3 DNA: TGTGCCAGCAGCTTAAACATGCGGGGAAACCAAGAGACCCAGTACTTC
CDR3 protein: CASSLNMRGNQETQYF
J gene: TRBJ2-5
clone size: -
D gene: -
V gene: TRBV7-2
CDR3 length: 16

CDR3 DNA: TGCGCCAGCAGTGAGTCCGCCATCTCCTACGAGCAGTACTTC
CDR3 protein: CASSESAISYEQYF
J gene: TRBJ2-7
clone size: -
D gene: -
V gene: TRBV10-2
CDR3 length: 14

CDR3 DNA: TGTGCCAGCAGTCAACGAACTGAAGCTTTCTTT
CDR3 protein: CASSQRTEAFF
J gene: TRBJ1-1
clone size: few
D gene: -
V gene: TRBV6-1
CDR3 length: 11

CDR3 DNA: TGTGCCAGCAGCCCCGACAGCGAGGTTCACGAAAAACTGTTTTTT
CDR3 protein: CASSPDSEVHEKLFF
J gene: TRBJ1-4
clone size: -
D gene: -
V gene: TRBV7-2
CDR3 length: 15

CDR3 DNA: TGTGCCTGGAGTGTGGGGACAGGGCGGCAGCCCCAGCATTTT
CDR3 protein: CAWSVGTGRQPQHF
J gene: TRBJ1-5
clone size: once
D gene: TRBD1
V gene: TRBV30
CDR3 length: 14

CDR3 DNA: TGTGCCAGCTCACCACGCGCGGGACAAGTCTCTGGAAACACCATATATTTT
CDR3 protein: CASSPRAGQVSGNTIYF
J gene: TRBJ1-3
clone size: -
D gene: -
V gene: TRBV18
CDR3 length: 17

CDR3 DNA: TGTGCCAGTAGTAGGTGGGATGGCTACACCTTC
CDR3 protein: CASSRWDGYTF
J gene: TRBJ1-2
clone size: -
D gene: -
V gene: TRBV19
CDR3 length: 11

CDR3 DNA: TGTGCCAGCTGCCTTGGATCGGGCCTCAACACTGAAGCTTTCTTT
CDR3 protein: CASCLGSGLNTEAFF
J gene: TRBJ1-1
clone size: -
D gene: -
V gene: TRBV6-5
CDR3 length: 15

CDR3 DNA: TGTGCCAGACGGTCAGCGAGGCGTGAAAAACTGTTTTTT
CDR3 protein: CARRSARREKLFF
J gene: TRBJ1-4
clone size: -
D gene: -
V gene: TRBV2
CDR3 length: 13

CDR3 DNA: TGTGCCAGCAGCCGTGGGGGTGAGCAGTTCTTC
CDR3 protein: CASSRGGEQFF
J gene: TRBJ2-1
clone size: -
D gene: -
V gene: TRBV6-6
CDR3 length: 11

CDR3 DNA: TGCGCCAGCAGCCTCGGAAGTCAGGGGTGGGAGACCCAGTACTTC
CDR3 protein: CASSLGSQGWETQYF
J gene: TRBJ2-5
clone size: -
D gene: -
V gene: TRBV4-1
CDR3 length: 15

CDR3 DNA: TGCGCCAGCAAGACACAGGGGGTAACCTGGGAGCAGTACTTC
CDR3 protein: CASKTQGVTWEQYF
J gene: TRBJ2-7
clone size: once
D gene: TRBD1
V gene: TRBV5-1
CDR3 length: 14

CDR3 DNA: TGTGCCAGCAGTTTAGGGGGCTCTGGGGCCAACGTCCTGACTTTC
CDR3 protein: CASSLGGSGANVLTF
J gene: TRBJ2-6
clone size: -
D gene: -
V gene: TRBV6-5
CDR3 length: 15

CDR3 DNA: TGTGCCAGCTCCCTTCCGGCCTACACTGAAGCTTTCTTT
CDR3 protein: CASSLPAYTEAFF
J gene: TRBJ1-1
clone size: -
D gene: -
V gene: TRBV2
CDR3 length: 13

CDR3 DNA: TGTGCCAGCAGAAAGGGGTTGGGGGCCTACGAGCAGTACTTC
CDR3 protein: CASRKGLGAYEQYF
J gene: TRBJ2-7
clone size: -
D gene: -
V gene: TRBV6-5
CDR3 length: 14

CDR3 DNA: TGTGCCATCAGTGAAAACAGGGACGGTGGCTACACCTTC
CDR3 protein: CAISENRDGGYTF
J gene: TRBJ1-2
clone size: -
D gene: -
V gene: TRBV10-3
CDR3 length: 13

CDR3 DNA: TGTGCCAGCAGCTTCGCTGAAGTCGAGCAGTTCTTC
CDR3 protein: CASSFAEVEQFF
J gene: TRBJ2-1
clone size: -
D gene: -
V gene: TRBV11-2
CDR3 length: 12